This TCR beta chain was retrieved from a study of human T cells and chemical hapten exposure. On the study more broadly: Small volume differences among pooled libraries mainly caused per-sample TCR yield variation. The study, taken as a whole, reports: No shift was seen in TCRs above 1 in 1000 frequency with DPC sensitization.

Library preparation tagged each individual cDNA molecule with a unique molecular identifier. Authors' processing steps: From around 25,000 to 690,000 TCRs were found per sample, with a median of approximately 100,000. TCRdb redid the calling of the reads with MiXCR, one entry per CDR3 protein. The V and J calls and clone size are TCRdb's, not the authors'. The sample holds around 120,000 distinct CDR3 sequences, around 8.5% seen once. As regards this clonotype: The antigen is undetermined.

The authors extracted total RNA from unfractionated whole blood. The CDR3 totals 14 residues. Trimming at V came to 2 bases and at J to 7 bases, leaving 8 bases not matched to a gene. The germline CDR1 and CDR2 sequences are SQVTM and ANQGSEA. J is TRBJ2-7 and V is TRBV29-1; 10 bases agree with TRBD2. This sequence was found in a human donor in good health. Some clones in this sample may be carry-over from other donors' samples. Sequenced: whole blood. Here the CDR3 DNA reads TGCAGCGTTGAAATTCTAGCGGGAGAGAGTGAGCAGTACTTC. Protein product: CSVEILAGESEQYF.